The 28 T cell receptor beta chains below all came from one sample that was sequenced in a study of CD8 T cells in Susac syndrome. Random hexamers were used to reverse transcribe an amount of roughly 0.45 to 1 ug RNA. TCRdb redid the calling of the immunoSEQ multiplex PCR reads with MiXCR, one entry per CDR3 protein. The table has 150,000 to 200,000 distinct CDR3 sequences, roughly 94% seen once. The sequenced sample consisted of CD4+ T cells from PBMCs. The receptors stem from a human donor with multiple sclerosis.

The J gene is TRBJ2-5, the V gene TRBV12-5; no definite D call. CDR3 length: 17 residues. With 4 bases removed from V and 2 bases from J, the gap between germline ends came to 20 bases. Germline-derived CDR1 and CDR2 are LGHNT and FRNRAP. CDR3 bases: TGTGCTAGTGGTTCCCTAGACCGGGCAGCCAGTCAAGAGACCCAGTACTTC. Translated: CASGSLDRAASQETQYF. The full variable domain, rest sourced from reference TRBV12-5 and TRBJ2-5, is DARVTQTPRHKVTEMGQEVTMRCQPILGHNTVFWYRQTMMQGLELLAYFRNRAPLDDSGMPKDRFSAEMPDATLATLKIQPSEPRDSAVYFCASGSLDRAASQETQYFGPGTRLLVL.

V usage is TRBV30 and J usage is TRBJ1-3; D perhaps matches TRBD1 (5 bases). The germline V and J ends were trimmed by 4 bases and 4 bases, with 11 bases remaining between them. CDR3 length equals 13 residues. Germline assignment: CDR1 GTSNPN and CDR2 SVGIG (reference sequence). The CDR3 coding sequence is TGTGCCTGGACGCAGGGAGTCGGAAACACCATATATTTT. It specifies CAWTQGVGNTIYF.

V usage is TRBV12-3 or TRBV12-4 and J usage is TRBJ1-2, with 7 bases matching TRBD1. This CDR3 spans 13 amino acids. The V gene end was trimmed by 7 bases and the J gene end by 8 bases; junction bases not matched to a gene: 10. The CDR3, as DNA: TGTGCCAGCAACCGACAGGGAGGAGACGGCTACACCTTC. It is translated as CASNRQGGDGYTF.

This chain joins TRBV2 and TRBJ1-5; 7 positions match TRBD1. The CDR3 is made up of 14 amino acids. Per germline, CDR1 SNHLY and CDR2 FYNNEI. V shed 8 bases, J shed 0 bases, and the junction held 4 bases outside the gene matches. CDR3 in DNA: TGTGCCAGCGAGGGACAGTATAGCAATCAGCCCCAGCATTTT. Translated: CASEGQYSNQPQHF.

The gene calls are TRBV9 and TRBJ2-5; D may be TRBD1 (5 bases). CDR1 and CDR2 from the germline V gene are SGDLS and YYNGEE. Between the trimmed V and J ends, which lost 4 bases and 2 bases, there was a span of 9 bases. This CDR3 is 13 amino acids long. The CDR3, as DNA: TGTGCCAGCAGCCTCAGGGATCAAGAGACCCAGTACTTC. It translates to CASSLRDQETQYF.

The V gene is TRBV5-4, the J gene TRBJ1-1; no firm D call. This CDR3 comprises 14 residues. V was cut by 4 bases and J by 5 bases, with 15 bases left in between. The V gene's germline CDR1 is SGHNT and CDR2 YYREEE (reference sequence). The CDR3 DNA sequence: TGTGCCAGCAGCCGAGACACCGGAGGGACTGAAGCTTTCTTT. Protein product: CASSRDTGGTEAFF.

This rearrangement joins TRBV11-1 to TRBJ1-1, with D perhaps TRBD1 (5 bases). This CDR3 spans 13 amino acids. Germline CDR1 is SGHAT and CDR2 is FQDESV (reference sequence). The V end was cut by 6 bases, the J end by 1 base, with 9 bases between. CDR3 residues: CASRRQQNTEAFF. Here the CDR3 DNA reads TGTGCCAGCAGACGACAGCAGAACACTGAAGCTTTCTTT.

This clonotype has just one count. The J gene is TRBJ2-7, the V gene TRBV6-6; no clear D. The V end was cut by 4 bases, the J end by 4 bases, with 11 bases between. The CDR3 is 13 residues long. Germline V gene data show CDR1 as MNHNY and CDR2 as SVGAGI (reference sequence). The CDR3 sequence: CASSFPTTYEQYF. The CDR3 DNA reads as TGTGCCAGCAGTTTCCCTACCACGTACGAGCAGTACTTC.

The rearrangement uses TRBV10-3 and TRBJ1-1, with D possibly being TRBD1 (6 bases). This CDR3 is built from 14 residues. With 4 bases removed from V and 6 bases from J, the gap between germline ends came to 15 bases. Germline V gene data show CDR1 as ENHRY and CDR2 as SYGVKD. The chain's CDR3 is CAISGLTGLAEAFF. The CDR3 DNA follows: TGTGCCATCAGTGGGCTCACAGGGTTGGCTGAAGCTTTCTTT.

The CDR3, as DNA: TGTGCCAGCGAGTGGGGTGTAGGGGTTATGAACACTGAAGCTTTCTTT. This sequence encodes CASEWGVGVMNTEAFF. The genes are TRBV2 and TRBJ1-1, with D perhaps TRBD1 (5 bases). CDR3 length equals 16 residues. Germline CDR1 SNHLY, CDR2 FYNNEI. Between the trimmed V and J ends, which lost 8 bases and 0 bases, there was a span of 19 bases.

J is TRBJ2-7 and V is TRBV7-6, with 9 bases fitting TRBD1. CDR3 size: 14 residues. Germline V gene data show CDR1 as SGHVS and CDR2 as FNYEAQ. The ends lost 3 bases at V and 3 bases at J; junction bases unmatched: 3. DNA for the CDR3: TGTGCCAGCAGCTTGGGACAGGGCGGCTACGAGCAGTACTTC. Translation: CASSLGQGGYEQYF.

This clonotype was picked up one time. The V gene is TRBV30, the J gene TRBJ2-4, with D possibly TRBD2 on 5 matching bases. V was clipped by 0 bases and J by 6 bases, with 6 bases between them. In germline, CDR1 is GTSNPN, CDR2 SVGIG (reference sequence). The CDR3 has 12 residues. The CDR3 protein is CAWSVLGNIQYF. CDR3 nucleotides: TGTGCCTGGAGTGTACTAGGAAACATTCAGTACTTC.

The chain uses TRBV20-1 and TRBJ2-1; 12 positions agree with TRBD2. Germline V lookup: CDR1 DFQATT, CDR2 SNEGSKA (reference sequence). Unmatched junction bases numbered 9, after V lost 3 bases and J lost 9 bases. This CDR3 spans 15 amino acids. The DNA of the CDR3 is TGCAGTGCTAGGCAGACTAGCGGGAGTCAGGGTGAGCAGTTCTTC. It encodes CSARQTSGSQGEQFF.

As DNA, the CDR3 is TGTGCCAGCAGCTTGTTGACTAGCGGGAGATACGAGCAGTACTTC. This gives the protein CASSLLTSGRYEQYF. This sequence joins TRBV5-4 and TRBJ2-7; the match to TRBD2 covers 12 bases. J lost 4 bases, V lost 1 base, and 3 bases had no gene match. The V gene's germline CDR1 is SGHNT and CDR2 YYREEE (reference sequence). This CDR3 is 15 amino acids long.

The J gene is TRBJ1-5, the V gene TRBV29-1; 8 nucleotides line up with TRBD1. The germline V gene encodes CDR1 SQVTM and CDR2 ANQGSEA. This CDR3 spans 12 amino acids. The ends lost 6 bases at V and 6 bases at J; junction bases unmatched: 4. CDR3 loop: CSVGQGPQPQHF. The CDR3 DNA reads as TGCAGCGTCGGACAGGGACCTCAGCCCCAGCATTTT.

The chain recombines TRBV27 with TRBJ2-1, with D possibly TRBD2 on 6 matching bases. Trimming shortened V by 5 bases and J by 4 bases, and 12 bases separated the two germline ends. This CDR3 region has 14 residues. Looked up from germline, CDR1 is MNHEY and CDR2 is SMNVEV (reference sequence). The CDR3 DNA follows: TGTGCCAGCAGTCCCCAGGAGGGGTACAATGAGCAGTTCTTC. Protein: CASSPQEGYNEQFF.

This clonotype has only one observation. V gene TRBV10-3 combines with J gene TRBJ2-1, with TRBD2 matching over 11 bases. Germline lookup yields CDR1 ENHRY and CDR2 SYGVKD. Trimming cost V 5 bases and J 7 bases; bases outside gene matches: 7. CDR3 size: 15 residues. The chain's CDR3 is CAISPGLAAGNEQFF. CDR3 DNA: TGTGCCATCAGTCCGGGACTAGCGGCAGGAAATGAGCAGTTCTTC.

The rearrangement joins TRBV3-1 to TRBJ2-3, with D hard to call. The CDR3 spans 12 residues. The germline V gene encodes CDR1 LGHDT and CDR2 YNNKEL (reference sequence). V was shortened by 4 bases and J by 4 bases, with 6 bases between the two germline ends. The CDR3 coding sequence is TGTGCCAGCAGCCCCCACGCAGATACGCAGTATTTT. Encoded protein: CASSPHADTQYF.

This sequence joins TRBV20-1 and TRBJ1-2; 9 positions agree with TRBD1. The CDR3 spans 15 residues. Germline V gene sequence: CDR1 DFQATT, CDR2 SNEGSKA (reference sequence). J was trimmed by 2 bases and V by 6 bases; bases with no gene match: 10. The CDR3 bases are TGCAGTGCCGCGAGGGCCGGGACAGGGAACTATGGCTACACCTTC. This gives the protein CSAARAGTGNYGYTF.

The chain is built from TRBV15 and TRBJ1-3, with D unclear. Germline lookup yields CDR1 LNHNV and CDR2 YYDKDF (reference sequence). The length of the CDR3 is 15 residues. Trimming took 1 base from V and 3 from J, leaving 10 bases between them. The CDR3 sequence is CATSRGFSGGNTIYF. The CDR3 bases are TGTGCCACCAGCAGAGGATTCTCGGGTGGAAACACCATATATTTT.

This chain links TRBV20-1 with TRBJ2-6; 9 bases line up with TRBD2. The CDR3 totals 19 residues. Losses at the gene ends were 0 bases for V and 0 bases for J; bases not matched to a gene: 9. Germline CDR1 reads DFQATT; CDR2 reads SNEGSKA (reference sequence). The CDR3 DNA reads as TGCAGTGCTAGAGAGGGTAGCGGGGGCGGGGGCTCTGGGGCCAACGTCCTGACTTTC. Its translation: CSAREGSGGGGSGANVLTF.

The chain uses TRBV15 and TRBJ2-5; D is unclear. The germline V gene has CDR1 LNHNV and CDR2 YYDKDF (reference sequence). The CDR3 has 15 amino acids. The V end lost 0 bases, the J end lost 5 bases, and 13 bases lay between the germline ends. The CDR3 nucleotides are TGTGCCACCAGCAGAGACTTCGGGCAGGACGAGACCCAGTACTTC. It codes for CATSRDFGQDETQYF.

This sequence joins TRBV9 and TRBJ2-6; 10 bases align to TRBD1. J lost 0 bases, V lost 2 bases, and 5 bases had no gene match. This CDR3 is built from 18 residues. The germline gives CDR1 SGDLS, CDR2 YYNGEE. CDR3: CASSVGGQGRSGANVLTF. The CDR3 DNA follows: TGTGCCAGCAGCGTTGGGGGACAGGGGCGCTCTGGGGCCAACGTCCTGACTTTC.

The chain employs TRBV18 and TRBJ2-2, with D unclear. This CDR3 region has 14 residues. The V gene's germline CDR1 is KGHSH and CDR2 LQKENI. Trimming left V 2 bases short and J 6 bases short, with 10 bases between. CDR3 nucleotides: TGTGCCAGCTCACCAAGAAGTGGCGCCGGGGAGCTGTTTTTT. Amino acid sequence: CASSPRSGAGELFF.

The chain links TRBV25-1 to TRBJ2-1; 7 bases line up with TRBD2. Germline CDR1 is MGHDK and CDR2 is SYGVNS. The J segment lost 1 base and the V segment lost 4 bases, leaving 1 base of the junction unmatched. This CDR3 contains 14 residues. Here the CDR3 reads CASSGAGSYNEQFF. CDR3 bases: TGTGCCAGCAGTGGAGCGGGATCCTACAATGAGCAGTTCTTC.

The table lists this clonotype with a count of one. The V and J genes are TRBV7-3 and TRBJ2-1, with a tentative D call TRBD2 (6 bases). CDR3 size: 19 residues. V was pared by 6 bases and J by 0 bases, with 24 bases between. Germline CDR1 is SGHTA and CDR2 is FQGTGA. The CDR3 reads CASSPYPLADTSSYNEQFF. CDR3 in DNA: TGTGCCAGCAGTCCATACCCGTTAGCGGATACGAGCTCCTACAATGAGCAGTTCTTC.

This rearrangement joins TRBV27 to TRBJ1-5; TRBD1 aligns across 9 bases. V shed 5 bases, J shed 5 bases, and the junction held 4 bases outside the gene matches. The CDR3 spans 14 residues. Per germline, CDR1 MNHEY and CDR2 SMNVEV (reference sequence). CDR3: CASSKDRGDQPQHF. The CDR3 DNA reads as TGTGCCAGCAGTAAGGACAGGGGCGATCAGCCCCAGCATTTT.

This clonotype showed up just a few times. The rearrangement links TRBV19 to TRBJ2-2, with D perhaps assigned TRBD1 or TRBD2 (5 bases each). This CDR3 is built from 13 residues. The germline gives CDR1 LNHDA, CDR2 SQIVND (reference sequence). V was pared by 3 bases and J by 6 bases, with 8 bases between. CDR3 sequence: CASSISGPGELFF. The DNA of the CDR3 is TGTGCCAGTAGTATCTCGGGACCCGGGGAGCTGTTTTTT.